The following is a TCR beta chain sequence with its context. The data derive from a study of blood T cell repertoires in COVID-19. Overall study: The study drew acute and convalescent COVID-19 samples from the United States, Italy and Spain.

The germline gives CDR1 LGHDT, CDR2 YNNKEL (reference sequence). The ends were cut back, 6 bases at V and 2 bases at J, with 13 bases in the middle. The CDR3 contains 15 residues. Method: immunoSEQ multiplex PCR; TCRdb's copy keeps in-frame clones and lacks some. This sample yields tens of thousands of clones, of which approximately 80% are seen a single time; approximately 8.2% belongs to the top ten. The receptor was isolated from a man between 60 and 75 years old with acute or convalescent COVID-19. V and J are TRBV3-1 (or the pseudogene TRBV3-2) and TRBJ1-4, with D possibly being TRBD1 (5 bases). Sequenced material: peripheral blood. The CDR3 nucleotides read TGTGCCAGCAGTAGGAGGGGCGCGACTAATGAAAAACTGTTTTTT. As protein: CASSRRGATNEKLFF.